These T cell receptor beta chains were read from a single sample in a study of blood T cell repertoires in COVID-19. Profiling relied on immunoSEQ multiplex PCR, and the TCRdb table lists in-frame clones only, not all of them. The sample gives roughly 260,000 clones, about nine tenths of which show up once; 1.2% is in the top ten. The source material was PBMCs or T cells enriched from blood (not recorded which). Receptor source: a human donor in a cohort exposed to, infected with or recovered from COVID-19 (not recorded which). The donor label of this sample is uncertain. Each CDR3 is given with its conserved first and last residue. Each record gives: D gene, clone size, V gene, J gene, CDR3 DNA, CDR3 protein. D genes are given only for firm matches. Not every row has a clone size; where given, it reads once, few, many or a size class.

TRBD2	-	TRBV7-9	TRBJ2-3	TGTGCCAGCAGCTCCACTCGACTAGCGGATAGCACAGATACGCAGTATTTT	CASSSTRLADSTDTQYF
-	few	TRBV6-1	TRBJ1-4	TGTGCCAGCAGTGAACTGAGATCAACTAATGAAAAACTGTTTTTT	CASSELRSTNEKLFF
-	-	TRBV12-3/TRBV12-4	TRBJ2-5	TGTGCCAGCAGTTTAAGGCGGCAAGAGACCCAGTACTTC	CASSLRRQETQYF
TRBD1	-	TRBV2	TRBJ2-7	TGTGCCAGCTCCCGGGACAGGGTCTCCTACGAGCAGTACTTC	CASSRDRVSYEQYF
-	-	TRBV5-1	TRBJ2-4	TGCGCCAGCAGCGCTGGGGTCGGGGGAGCCAAAAACATTCAGTACTTC	CASSAGVGGAKNIQYF
TRBD2	-	TRBV9	TRBJ2-3	TGTGCCAGCAGCGGGACGACTAGCGGGGTGGGCAAGGTTACGCAGTATTTT	CASSGTTSGVGKVTQYF
TRBD1	once	TRBV27	TRBJ1-5	TGTGCCAGCAGTCCGGGACAGGGCCGTCAGCCCCAGCATTTT	CASSPGQGRQPQHF
TRBD1	-	TRBV10-2	TRBJ1-6	TGCGCCAGCAGTTCGGGACAGGGGAGCTCACCCCTCCACTTT	CASSSGQGSSPLHF
-	-	TRBV12-3/TRBV12-4	TRBJ2-3	TGTGCCAGCAGTCCCGGTACGGCAGATACGCAGTATTTT	CASSPGTADTQYF
-	-	TRBV9	TRBJ1-2	TGTGCCAGCAGCGTAGGGGCCAGTTCTAACTATGGCTACACCTTC	CASSVGASSNYGYTF
TRBD1	-	TRBV5-6	TRBJ1-5	TGTGCCAGCAGCTTGGGCGGACAGGGGGCTTATCAGCCCCAGCATTTT	CASSLGGQGAYQPQHF
TRBD1	-	TRBV27	TRBJ1-1	TGTGCCAGCAGCAGGCCAGGGGGGAACACTGAAGCTTTCTTT	CASSRPGGNTEAFF
TRBD1	-	TRBV2	TRBJ1-1	TGTGCCAGCGGGACAGGGCGGGAAGCTTTCTTT	CASGTGREAFF
TRBD2	-	TRBV9	TRBJ2-6	TGTGCCAGCAGCGTAGGGGTAGCGGGACCGGGGGCTGGGGCCAACGTCCTGACTTTC	CASSVGVAGPGAGANVLTF
-	-	TRBV6-5	TRBJ2-5	TGTGCCAGCACCCCGCTTCAGGGTCGCTGGGAGACCCAGTACTTC	CASTPLQGRWETQYF
-	-	TRBV18	TRBJ1-1	TGTGCCAGCTCACCGACGGACACCCCCTCGGGTGAAGCTTTCTTT	CASSPTDTPSGEAFF
TRBD1	-	TRBV4-2	TRBJ2-7	TGTGCCAGCAGCCAGGACAGGGTCACGGACTACGAGCAGTACTTC	CASSQDRVTDYEQYF
-	-	TRBV6-1	TRBJ1-1	TGTGCCAGCAGTGAATTTGGGGAGGGGTACACTGAAGCTTTCTTT	CASSEFGEGYTEAFF
TRBD1	-	TRBV5-4	TRBJ1-2	TGTGCCAGCAATAAAAAGGGGGCGGGGAATGGCTACACCTTC	CASNKKGAGNGYTF
TRBD2	many	TRBV6-4	TRBJ2-3	TGTGCCAGCAGTGACTCGGCTAGCGGGGGGGCAGATACGCAGTATTTT	CASSDSASGGADTQYF
TRBD1	-	TRBV9	TRBJ2-1	TGTGCCAGCAGCGCTGGGGGGAGACAGGGGGCATATGAGCAGTTCTTC	CASSAGGRQGAYEQFF
-	once	TRBV19	TRBJ1-1	TGTGCCAGTAGTATCGGTCTGATAAACACTGAAGCTTTCTTT	CASSIGLINTEAFF
-	-	TRBV7-8	TRBJ1-6	TGTGCCAGCAGCTTAGACCGGTATTCACCCCTCCACTTT	CASSLDRYSPLHF
TRBD1	once	TRBV4-3	TRBJ1-2	TGCGCCAGCAGCCGAAGATCGCGGACAGGGGGAGACTATGGCTACACCTTC	CASSRRSRTGGDYGYTF
-	-	TRBV7-3	TRBJ2-1	TGTGCCAGCAGCTTCTCACAGGGCTACAATGAGCAGTTCTTC	CASSFSQGYNEQFF
TRBD1	-	TRBV2	TRBJ2-5	TGTGCCAGCAGAGAGGACAGGGGCGTAGAGACCCAGTACTTC	CASREDRGVETQYF
-	-	TRBV30	TRBJ1-1	TGTGCCTGGAGTGTGTTGGGAGACACTGAAGCTTTCTTT	CAWSVLGDTEAFF
-	-	TRBV6-5	TRBJ2-3	TGTGCCAGCAGTTTCCAGTGGTCCCAGGCAGATACGCAGTATTTT	CASSFQWSQADTQYF
-	-	TRBV30	TRBJ1-5	TGTGCCTGGAGTGTAAGCACCAATCAGCCCCAGCATTTT	CAWSVSTNQPQHF
-	-	TRBV11-2	TRBJ1-1	TGTGCCAGCAGCCCAAGAGGGGAAGCTTTCTTT	CASSPRGEAFF
-	-	TRBV10-3	TRBJ2-2	TGTGCCATCAGTGGGACTTCGAACACCGGGGAGCTGTTTTTT	CAISGTSNTGELFF